This T cell receptor beta chain was sequenced during a study of blood T cell repertoires in COVID-19. On the study more broadly: Sources were T cells, B-cell-depleted T cells, or PBMCs; the material itself was cDNA or gDNA.

Participant age was about 18 to 95 years, and participants resided in about two dozen US areas. Allocation to cohorts depended on clinical history reported by the participants. Profiling relied on immunoSEQ multiplex PCR, and the TCRdb table lists in-frame clones only, not all of them. The sample carries 490,000 or so clones, approximately 88% recorded once. V gave up 3 bases and J gave up 3 bases, with 14 bases separating them. The CDR3 length is 15 residues. Germline V gene data show CDR1 as SGHAT and CDR2 as FQNNGV. The sample was PBMCs or T cells enriched from blood (not recorded which). This TCR came from a woman between 40 and 55 years old who had recovered from COVID-19. This chain uses TRBV11-2 with TRBJ1-1, with D possibly matching TRBD1 (6 bases). The CDR3 bases are TGTGCCAGCAGCTTCCGCCGAGGGGGATACACTGAAGCTTTCTTT. It codes for CASSFRRGGYTEAFF. Full variable domain (remainder filled in from reference TRBV11-2 and TRBJ1-1): EAGVAQSPRYKIIEKRQSVAFWCNPISGHATLYWYQQILGQGPKLLIQFQNNGVVDDSQLPKDRFSAERLKGVDSTLKIQPAKLEDSAVYLCASSFRRGGYTEAFFGQGTRLTVV.